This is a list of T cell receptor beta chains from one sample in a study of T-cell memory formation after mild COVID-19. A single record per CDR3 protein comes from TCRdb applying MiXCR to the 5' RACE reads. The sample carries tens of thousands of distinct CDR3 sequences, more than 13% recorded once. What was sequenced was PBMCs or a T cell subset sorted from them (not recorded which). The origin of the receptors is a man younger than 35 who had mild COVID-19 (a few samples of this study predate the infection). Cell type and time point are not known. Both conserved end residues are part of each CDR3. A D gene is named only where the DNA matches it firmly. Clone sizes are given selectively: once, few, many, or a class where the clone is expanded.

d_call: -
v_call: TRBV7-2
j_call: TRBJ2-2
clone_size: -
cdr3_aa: CASSLGATGELFF
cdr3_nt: TGTGCCAGCAGCTTGGGGGCCACCGGGGAGCTGTTTTTT

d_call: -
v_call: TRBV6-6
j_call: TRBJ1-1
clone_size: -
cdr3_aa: CASSSYREGFSEAFF
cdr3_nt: TGTGCCAGCAGTTCTTACAGGGAGGGCTTTAGTGAAGCTTTCTTT

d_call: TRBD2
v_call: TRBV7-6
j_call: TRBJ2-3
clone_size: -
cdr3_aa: CASSLGFGGDTQYF
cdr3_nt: TGTGCCAGCAGCTTAGGTTTCGGGGGGGATACGCAGTATTTT

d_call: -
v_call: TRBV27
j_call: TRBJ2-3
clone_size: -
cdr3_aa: CASSPPSRNTQYF
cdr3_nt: TGTGCCAGCAGTCCACCTAGTCGCAATACGCAGTATTTT

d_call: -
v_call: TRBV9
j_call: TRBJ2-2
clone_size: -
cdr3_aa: CASSAPVGTGELFF
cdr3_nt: TGTGCCAGCAGCGCCCCCGTCGGGACCGGGGAGCTGTTTTTT

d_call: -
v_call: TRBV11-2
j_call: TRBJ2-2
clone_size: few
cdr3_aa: CASSLDQGQINTGELFF
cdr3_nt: TGTGCCAGCAGCTTAGATCAAGGACAGATAAACACCGGGGAGCTGTTTTTT

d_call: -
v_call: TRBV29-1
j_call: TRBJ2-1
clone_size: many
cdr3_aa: CSVWGGHGNEQFF
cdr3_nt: TGCAGCGTTTGGGGGGGCCACGGGAATGAGCAGTTCTTC

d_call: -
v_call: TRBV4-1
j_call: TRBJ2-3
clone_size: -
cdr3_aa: CASSQDPDLRTRALSDTQYF
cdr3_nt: TGCGCCAGCAGCCAAGATCCAGACCTCCGGACCCGGGCCCTCTCAGATACGCAGTATTTT

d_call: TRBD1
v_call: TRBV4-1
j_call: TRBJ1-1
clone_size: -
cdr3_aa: CASSQSPAGGTEAFF
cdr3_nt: TGCGCCAGCAGCCAAAGTCCCGCAGGGGGCACTGAAGCTTTCTTT

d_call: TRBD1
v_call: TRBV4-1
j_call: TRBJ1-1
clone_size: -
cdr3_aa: CASSQAGQGRTEAFF
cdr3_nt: TGCGCCAGCAGCCAAGCGGGACAGGGGAGGACTGAAGCTTTCTTT

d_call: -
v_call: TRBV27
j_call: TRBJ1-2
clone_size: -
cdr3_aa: CASNPRGESGGYTF
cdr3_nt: TGTGCCAGCAACCCCCGGGGAGAATCAGGTGGCTACACCTTC

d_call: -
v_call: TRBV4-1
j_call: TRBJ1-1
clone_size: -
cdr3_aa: CASSQEVPPEAFF
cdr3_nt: TGCGCCAGCAGCCAAGAGGTCCCCCCTGAAGCTTTCTTT

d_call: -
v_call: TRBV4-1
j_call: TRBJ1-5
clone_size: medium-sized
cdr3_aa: CASSQDSGGSQPQHF
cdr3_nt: TGCGCCAGCAGCCAAGATTCCGGGGGCAGTCAGCCCCAGCATTTT

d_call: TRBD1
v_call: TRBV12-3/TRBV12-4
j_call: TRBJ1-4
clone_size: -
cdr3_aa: CASRHRDRHEKLFF
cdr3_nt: TGTGCCAGCAGACACCGGGACAGGCATGAAAAACTGTTTTTT

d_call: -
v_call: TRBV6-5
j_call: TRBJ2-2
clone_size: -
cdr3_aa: CASSYSRWGNTGELFF
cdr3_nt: TGTGCCAGCAGTTACTCAAGGTGGGGGAACACCGGGGAGCTGTTTTTT

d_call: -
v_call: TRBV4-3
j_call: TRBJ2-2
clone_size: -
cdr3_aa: CASTGPNTGELFF
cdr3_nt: TGCGCCAGCACCGGCCCGAACACCGGGGAGCTGTTTTTT

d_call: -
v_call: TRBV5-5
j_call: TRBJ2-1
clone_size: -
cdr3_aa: CASSSTQVGYNEQFF
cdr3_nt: TGTGCCAGCAGCTCTACCCAGGTCGGGTACAATGAGCAGTTCTTC

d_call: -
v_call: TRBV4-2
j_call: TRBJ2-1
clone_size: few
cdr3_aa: CASSPLPGDEQFF
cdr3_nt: TGTGCCAGCAGCCCCCTACCCGGGGATGAGCAGTTCTTC

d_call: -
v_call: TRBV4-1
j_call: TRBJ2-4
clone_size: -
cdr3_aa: CASSQAPSRNIQYF
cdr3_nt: TGCGCCAGCAGCCAAGCCCCCAGCCGAAACATTCAGTACTTC

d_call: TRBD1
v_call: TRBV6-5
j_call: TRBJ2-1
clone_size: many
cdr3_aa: CASSYSDRVYEQFF
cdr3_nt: TGTGCCAGCAGTTATTCGGACAGGGTTTATGAGCAGTTCTTC

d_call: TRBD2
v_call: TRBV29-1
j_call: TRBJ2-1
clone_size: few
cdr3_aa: CSVEGGLAGTIYNEQFF
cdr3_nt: TGCAGCGTTGAAGGCGGACTAGCGGGTACAATTTACAATGAGCAGTTCTTC

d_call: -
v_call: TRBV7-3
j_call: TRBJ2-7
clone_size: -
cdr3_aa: CATAPGLLNYEQYF
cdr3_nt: TGTGCCACCGCCCCAGGGCTCTTAAACTACGAGCAGTACTTC

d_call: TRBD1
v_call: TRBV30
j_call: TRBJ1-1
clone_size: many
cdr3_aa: CAWSKARGTEAFF
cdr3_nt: TGTGCCTGGAGTAAGGCCAGGGGGACTGAAGCTTTCTTT

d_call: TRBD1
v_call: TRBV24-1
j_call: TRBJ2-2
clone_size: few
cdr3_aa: CATRQGRGGELFF
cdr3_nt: TGTGCCACCAGACAGGGGCGCGGCGGGGAGCTGTTTTTT

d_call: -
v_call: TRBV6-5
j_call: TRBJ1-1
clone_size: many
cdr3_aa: CASSPMELGKAFF
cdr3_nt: TGTGCCAGCAGTCCCATGGAGTTGGGAAAAGCTTTCTTT

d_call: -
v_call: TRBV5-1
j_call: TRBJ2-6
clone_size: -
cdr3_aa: CASSAGDSGANVLTF
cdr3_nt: TGCGCCAGCAGCGCCGGTGACTCTGGGGCCAACGTCCTGACTTTC

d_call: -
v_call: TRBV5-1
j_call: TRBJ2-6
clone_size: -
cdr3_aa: CASSATGAGANVLTF
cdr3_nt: TGCGCCAGCAGCGCGACCGGGGCTGGGGCCAACGTCCTGACTTTC

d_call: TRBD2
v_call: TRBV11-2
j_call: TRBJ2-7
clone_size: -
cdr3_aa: CASSLEAGDSYEQYF
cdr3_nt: TGTGCCAGCAGCTTAGAAGCGGGGGACTCCTACGAGCAGTACTTC

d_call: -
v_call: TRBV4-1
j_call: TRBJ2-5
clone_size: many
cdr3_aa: CASSETANGQRQETQYF
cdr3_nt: TGCGCCAGCAGCGAAACGGCCAATGGACAGCGCCAAGAGACCCAGTACTTC

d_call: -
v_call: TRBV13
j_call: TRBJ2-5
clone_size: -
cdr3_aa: CASSLGSAPRQETQYF
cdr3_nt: TGTGCCAGCAGCTTAGGGTCTGCTCCTCGCCAAGAGACCCAGTACTTC

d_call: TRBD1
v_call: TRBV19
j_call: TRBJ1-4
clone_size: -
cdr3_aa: CAIGTGFSTNEKLFF
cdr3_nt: TGTGCCATCGGGACAGGGTTCTCGACTAATGAAAAACTGTTTTTT

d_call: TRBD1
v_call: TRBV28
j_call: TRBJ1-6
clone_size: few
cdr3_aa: CASSLTGTGNSPLHF
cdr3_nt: TGTGCCAGCAGCCTTACGGGGACAGGAAATTCACCCCTCCACTTT

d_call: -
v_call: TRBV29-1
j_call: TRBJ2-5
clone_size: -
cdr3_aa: CSVEPRGEQETQYF
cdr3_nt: TGCAGCGTTGAACCCCGGGGAGAGCAAGAGACCCAGTACTTC

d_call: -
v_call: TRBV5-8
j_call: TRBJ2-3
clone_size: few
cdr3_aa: CASSLRSVGRITDTQYF
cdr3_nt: TGTGCCAGCAGCTTGCGATCGGTTGGGAGGATCACAGATACGCAGTATTTT

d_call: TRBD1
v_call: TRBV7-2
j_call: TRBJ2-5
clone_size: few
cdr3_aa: CASSSRGETQYF
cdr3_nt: TGTGCCAGCAGCTCCAGGGGGGAGACCCAGTACTTC

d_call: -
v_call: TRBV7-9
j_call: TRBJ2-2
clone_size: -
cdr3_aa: CASSFGAVRSRSGELFF
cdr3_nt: TGTGCCAGCAGCTTTGGCGCGGTACGATCCCGTTCCGGGGAGCTGTTTTTT

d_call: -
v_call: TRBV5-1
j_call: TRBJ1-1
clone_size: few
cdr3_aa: CASSLRRLGAVNTEAFF
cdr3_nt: TGCGCCAGCAGCTTGCGTAGGCTCGGGGCGGTGAACACTGAAGCTTTCTTT

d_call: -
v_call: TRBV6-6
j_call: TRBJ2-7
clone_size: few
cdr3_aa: CASSYSIEAAREQYF
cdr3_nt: TGTGCCAGCAGTTACTCGATCGAGGCCGCTCGGGAGCAGTACTTC

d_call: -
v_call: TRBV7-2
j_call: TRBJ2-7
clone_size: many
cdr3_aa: CASSPFYGGSYEQYF
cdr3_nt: TGTGCCAGCAGCCCATTTTATGGGGGATCCTACGAGCAGTACTTC

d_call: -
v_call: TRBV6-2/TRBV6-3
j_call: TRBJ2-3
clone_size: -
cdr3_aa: CAGDTQYF
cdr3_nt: TGTGCCGGGGATACGCAGTATTTT

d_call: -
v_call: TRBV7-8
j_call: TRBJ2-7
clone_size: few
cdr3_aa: CASSLEVRGYEQYF
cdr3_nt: TGTGCCAGCAGCTTAGAGGTCAGGGGTTACGAGCAGTACTTC

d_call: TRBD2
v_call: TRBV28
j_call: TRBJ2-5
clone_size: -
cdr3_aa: CASSSPLVAGTWETQYF
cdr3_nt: TGTGCCAGCAGTTCCCCCTTGGTAGCGGGGACGTGGGAGACCCAGTACTTC

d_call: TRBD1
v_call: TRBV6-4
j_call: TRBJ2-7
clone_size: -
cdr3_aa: CASSAERGGPYEQYF
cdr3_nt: TGTGCCAGCAGTGCTGAGAGAGGGGGCCCCTACGAGCAGTACTTC

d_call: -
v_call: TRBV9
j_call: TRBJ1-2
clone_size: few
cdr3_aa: CASSVATPGGANYGYTF
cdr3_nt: TGTGCCAGCAGCGTAGCTACTCCGGGGGGAGCCAACTATGGCTACACCTTC

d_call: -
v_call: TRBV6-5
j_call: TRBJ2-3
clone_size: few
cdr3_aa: CASSYGWGTDTQYF
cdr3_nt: TGTGCCAGCAGTTACGGATGGGGGACAGATACGCAGTATTTT

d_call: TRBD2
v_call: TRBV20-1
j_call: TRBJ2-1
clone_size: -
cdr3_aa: CSAISGGAFNEQFF
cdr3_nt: TGCAGTGCAATTAGCGGGGGGGCCTTCAATGAGCAGTTCTTC

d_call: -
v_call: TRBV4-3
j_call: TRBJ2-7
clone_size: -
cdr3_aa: CASSQDDIVQGLYEQYF
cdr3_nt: TGCGCCAGCAGCCAAGACGATATTGTACAGGGTCTGTACGAGCAGTACTTC

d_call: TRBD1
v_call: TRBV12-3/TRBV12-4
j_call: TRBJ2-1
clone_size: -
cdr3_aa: CASSLGQGAYNEQFF
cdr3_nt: TGTGCCAGCAGTTTGGGACAGGGGGCATACAATGAGCAGTTCTTC

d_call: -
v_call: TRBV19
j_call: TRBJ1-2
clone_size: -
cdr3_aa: CASSIGSRYGYTF
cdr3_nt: TGTGCCAGTAGTATCGGCAGCCGCTATGGCTACACCTTC

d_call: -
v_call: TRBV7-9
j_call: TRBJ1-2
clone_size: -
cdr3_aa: CASSLLDGSIRYTF
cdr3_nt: TGTGCCAGCAGCTTACTGGACGGTTCTATCAGGTACACCTTC

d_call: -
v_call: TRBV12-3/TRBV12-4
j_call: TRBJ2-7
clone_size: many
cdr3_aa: CASRRSLGQVSYEQYF
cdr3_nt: TGTGCCAGCAGGAGATCGTTGGGGCAGGTCTCCTACGAGCAGTACTTC

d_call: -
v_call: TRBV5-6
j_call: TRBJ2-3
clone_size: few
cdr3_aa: CASSSLLGRPQYF
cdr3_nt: TGTGCCAGCAGCTCACTCCTCGGAAGGCCGCAGTATTTT

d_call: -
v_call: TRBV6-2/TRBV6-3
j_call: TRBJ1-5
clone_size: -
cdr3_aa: CASSFPGYPSQPQHF
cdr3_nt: TGTGCCAGCAGTTTTCCAGGGTACCCTTCTCAGCCCCAGCATTTT

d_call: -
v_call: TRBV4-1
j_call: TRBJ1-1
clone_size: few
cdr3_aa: CASRGVTEAFF
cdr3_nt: TGCGCCAGTCGAGGGGTCACTGAAGCTTTCTTT

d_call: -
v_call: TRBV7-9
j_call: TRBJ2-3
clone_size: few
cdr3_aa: CASSHEGYTQYF
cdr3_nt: TGTGCCAGCAGCCACGAGGGGTACACGCAGTATTTT

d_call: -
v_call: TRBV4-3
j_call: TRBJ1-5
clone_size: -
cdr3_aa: CASSQGSTAYQPQHF
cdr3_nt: TGCGCCAGCAGCCAGGGATCGACAGCGTATCAGCCCCAGCATTTT

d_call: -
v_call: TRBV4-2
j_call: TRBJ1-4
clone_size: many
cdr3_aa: CASSQYTGLGEKLFF
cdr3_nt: TGTGCCAGCAGCCAATACACAGGGTTGGGTGAAAAACTGTTTTTT

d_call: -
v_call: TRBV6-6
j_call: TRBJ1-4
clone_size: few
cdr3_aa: CASSLGQARNEKLFF
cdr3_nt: TGTGCCAGCAGCCTGGGCCAGGCGCGGAATGAAAAACTGTTTTTT